This T cell receptor beta chain was documented in a study of identical twins. MiXCR was run by TCRdb on the 5' RACE reads, yielding one entry per CDR3 protein. The data show roughly 700,000 distinct CDR3 sequences, about 9.4% seen once. The study, taken as a whole, reports: Twin sharing of out-of-frame TCR alpha was underestimated by models in monozygotic pairs. Abundant beta clonotypes from cord blood bore fewer insertions; memory repertoires lacked this pattern. Out-of-frame alpha sequences shared by twins showed excess low generation probability.

This clonotype was counted at least ten times. The antigen is unknown. Germline-derived CDR1 and CDR2 are DFQATT and SNEGSKA (reference sequence). V lost 0 bases and J lost 6; bases outside the gene matches: 7. The CDR3 totals 15 residues. These records were also assigned to another study, of yellow fever vaccine responses in identical twins.

Sequenced: PBMCs. V usage is TRBV20-1 and J usage is TRBJ2-5; 10 bases match TRBD2. This receptor was identified in a young woman in good health. The CDR3 coding sequence is TGCAGTGCTAGAGAGGGAGCGGGGGGGCTAAAGACCCAGTACTTC. It yields the protein CSAREGAGGLKTQYF.